What follows are 13 T cell receptor beta chains derived from one specimen sequenced in a study of beta chain features in type 1 diabetes. Notes on the study in general: Significant though moderate, a shortening of TCRB CDR3s appeared in all four CD4+ subsets of Type 1 diabetes patients.

The antigens these receptors bind are not known. The investigators reverse transcribed all of the isolated RNA, so they sequenced expressed TCRB transcripts. Assay: immunoSEQ multiplex PCR; the TCRdb copy retains only in-frame clones and omits some. The data contain about 660,000 clones, over 12% of them singletons. Material: naive CD4+ T cells from blood. The receptors were sampled from a man in his late teens or twenties with type 1 diabetes.

The chain carries TRBV30 and TRBJ1-4, with a weak D call TRBD1 (6 bases). V lost 3 bases, J lost 4 bases, and 12 bases lay in between. The CDR3 is made up of 14 amino acids. Germline V lookup: CDR1 GTSNPN, CDR2 SVGIG (reference sequence). The CDR3 reads CAWSPRGFNEKLFF. Written as DNA, the CDR3 is TGTGCCTGGAGCCCGAGGGGGTTTAATGAAAAACTGTTTTTT.

This clone was seen only a few times. This sequence joins TRBV5-4 and TRBJ2-1; TRBD2 might be the D (7 bases). CDR3 length equals 15 residues. Germline V lookup: CDR1 SGHNT, CDR2 YYREEE (reference sequence). Trimming cost V 6 bases and J 5 bases, with 18 bases left between them. CDR3 in amino acids: CASTRGGGLHNEQFF. The CDR3 region has the DNA TGTGCCAGCACCCGAGGCGGGGGCCTCCACAATGAGCAGTTCTTC.

This clone occurred a few times. The chain couples TRBV19 to TRBJ2-1; 8 positions agree with TRBD1. The CDR3 is 14 residues long. Losses at the gene ends were 9 bases for V and 10 bases for J; bases not matched to a gene: 14. Germline loops: CDR1 LNHDA, CDR2 SQIVND (reference sequence). CDR3 sequence reads: CASRGQGSGQEQFF. The CDR3 coding sequence is TGTGCCAGCAGAGGACAGGGATCGGGACAGGAGCAGTTCTTC. The full variable domain, with the rest looked up from reference TRBV19 and TRBJ2-1, is DGGITQSPKYLFRKEGQNVTLSCEQNLNHDAMYWYRQDPGQGLRLIYYSQIVNDFQKGDIAEGYSVSREKKESFPLTVTSAQKNPTAFYLCASRGQGSGQEQFFGPGTRLTVL.

This clone was detected a few times. The same CDR3 can be traced to other DNA sequences in this sample. The rearrangement uses TRBV11-2 and TRBJ2-5; D not resolved. Trimming shortened V by 4 bases and J by 5 bases, and 5 bases separated the two germline ends. CDR3 size: 11 residues. From germline, CDR1 is SGHAT and CDR2 FQNNGV. CDR3 protein: CASSSRETQYF. CDR3 nucleotide sequence: TGTGCCAGCAGCTCGAGGGAGACCCAGTACTTC.

There are a few counts of this clone. This chain links TRBV25-1 with TRBJ2-3; tentatively, D is TRBD1 or TRBD2 (7 bases each). Trimming pared 5 bases from V and 4 bases from J, leaving 16 bases between. Per the germline V gene, CDR1 is MGHDK and CDR2 is SYGVNS. The CDR3 runs 15 residues. This CDR3 is CASSNTGEGPDTQYF. The CDR3, as DNA: TGTGCCAGCAGTAACACAGGGGAGGGTCCAGATACGCAGTATTTT.

The chain employs TRBV19 and TRBJ1-4; D is ambiguous. Germline V lookup: CDR1 LNHDA, CDR2 SQIVND (reference sequence). Trimming pared 8 bases from V and 0 bases from J, leaving 10 bases between. The CDR3 is 14 amino acids. Here the CDR3 DNA reads TGTGCCAGTGCTTACACTGCAACTAATGAAAAACTGTTTTTT. It encodes CASAYTATNEKLFF.

As to this clone: The same CDR3 arises from other DNA sequences in this sample as well. The V and J genes are TRBV5-4 and TRBJ2-5; possible D gene TRBD1, 7 bases. This CDR3 is built from 12 residues. Germline values: CDR1 SGHNT, CDR2 YYREEE (reference sequence). V shed 7 bases and J shed 3 bases, with 10 bases lying between them. The CDR3: CASGGTEETQYF. The CDR3 DNA reads TGTGCCAGCGGCGGGACAGAAGAGACCCAGTACTTC.

The chain links TRBV9 to TRBJ2-3; perhaps TRBD2 as D (6 bases). CDR3 length equals 15 residues. Looked up from germline, CDR1 is SGDLS and CDR2 is YYNGEE. The germline V and J ends were trimmed by 0 bases and 6 bases, with 14 bases remaining between them. The CDR3 protein is CASSVAPPSGDTQYF. The CDR3 nucleotides read TGTGCCAGCAGCGTAGCTCCTCCAAGCGGGGATACGCAGTATTTT.

This clone was detected a few times. The CDR3 sequence: CASSYTGQIYEQYF. CDR3 nucleotide sequence: TGTGCCAGCAGTTACACCGGCCAGATCTACGAGCAGTACTTC. The chain couples TRBV6-6 to TRBJ2-7; D ambiguous. Trimming removed 2 bases from V and 3 bases from J, with 11 bases in between. The germline CDR1 and CDR2 sequences are MNHNY and SVGAGI (reference sequence). The CDR3 runs to 14 residues.

This clone has a handful of counts. V usage is TRBV2 and J usage is TRBJ1-2; D is perhaps TRBD1 (6 bases). The CDR3 runs 13 residues. Trimming took off 6 bases at V and 8 bases at J, with 16 bases between the two ends. Germline loops: CDR1 SNHLY, CDR2 FYNNEI. As DNA, the CDR3 is TGTGCCAGCAGCGATGAGACAGGAAGCGGCTACACCTTC. Residues: CASSDETGSGYTF.

This clone turned up a few times. The chain uses TRBV5-4 and TRBJ2-1, with D possibly TRBD2 on 6 matching bases. CDR1 and CDR2 (germline): SGHNT, YYREEE (reference sequence). CDR3 size: 16 residues. V dropped 1 base and J dropped 8 bases, with 19 bases sitting between them. For the CDR3, the DNA is TGTGCCAGCAGCTTGTCTAGCGCGTCTAGGAATGATGAGCAGTTCTTC. Its protein is CASSLSSASRNDEQFF. The whole variable domain, remainder taken from reference TRBV5-4 and TRBJ2-1, is ETGVTQSPTHLIKTRGQQVTLRCSSQSGHNTVSWYQQALGQGPQFIFQYYREEENGRGNFPPRFSGLQFPNYSSELNVNALELDDSALYLCASSLSSASRNDEQFFGPGTRLTVL.

Details on this clone: A much larger clonotype is one base distant, so this may be a read error. The sample carries other DNA sequences with the same CDR3. The chain has TRBV28 and TRBJ2-5; unclear D gene. The germline gives CDR1 MDHEN, CDR2 SYDVKM. Trimming stripped 8 bases from V and 1 base from J, with 2 bases between. The CDR3 is 10 amino acids. The CDR3 DNA sequence: TGTGCCAGCCGCCAAGAGACCCAGTACTTC. Amino acids: CASRQETQYF.

The rearrangement uses TRBV7-9 and TRBJ2-7; weak D call: TRBD2 (5 bases). Germline CDR1 SEHNR, CDR2 FQNEAQ (reference sequence). Between the trimmed V and J ends, which lost 5 bases and 2 bases, there was a span of 19 bases. CDR3 length: 16 amino acids. The CDR3 region has the DNA TGTGCCAGCAGCCTTAGAGGGTCCCCAAAAACCTACGAGCAGTACTTC. Protein product: CASSLRGSPKTYEQYF. The full variable domain, in which reference TRBV7-9 and TRBJ2-7 provide the parts outside the CDR3, is DTGVSQNPRHKITKRGQNVTFRCDPISEHNRLYWYRQTLGQGPEFLTYFQNEAQLEKSRLLSDRFSAERPKGSFSTLEIQRTEQGDSAMYLCASSLRGSPKTYEQYFGPGTRLTVT.